Following are 10 T cell receptor beta chains from one sample sequenced in a study of blood T cells in healthy people across ages. Together with a sample-barcoded 5' primer, a J-beta primer mix was included in a second PCR lasting about 7 to 11 cycles. TCRdb re-derived calls from the 5' RACE reads in MiXCR, one entry per CDR3 protein. The sample lists more than 600,000 distinct CDR3 sequences, approximately 25% occurring once. Separately, the same data were catalogued under a study of T cells of mothers and their children.

Source material: blood. The receptors were sampled from a boy aged 5-17 years in good health.

This clonotype was seen a handful of times. The chain recombines TRBV20-1 with TRBJ1-2; D is unresolved. V was cut by 1 base and J by 4 bases, with 13 bases left in between. This CDR3 comprises 14 residues. In germline, CDR1 is DFQATT, CDR2 SNEGSKA (reference sequence). In nucleotides, the CDR3 is TGCAGTGCTAGAGTCCACGGGGAAGGCTATGGCTACACCTTC. This translates into CSARVHGEGYGYTF.

In nucleotides, the CDR3 is TGTGCCAGCAGCGTAGCTTATTATGACGGCTACACCTTC. Amino acid sequence: CASSVAYYDGYTF. The chain is built from TRBV9 and TRBJ1-2; no clear D gene. CDR1 SGDLS and CDR2 YYNGEE come from the germline V gene. The CDR3 totals 13 residues. The germline V and J ends were trimmed by 0 bases and 8 bases, with 11 bases remaining between them.

This clonotype was observed a few times. The genes are TRBV29-1 and TRBJ2-1; 7 nucleotides line up with TRBD2. The J call may not be correct, given that the DNA end is closer to TRBJ2-7. The germline gives CDR1 SQVTM, CDR2 ANQGSEA. The CDR3 totals 15 residues. The CDR3 nucleotides are TGCAGTGTAATCTATTCGTTGCGGGAGTCGTACGAGCAGTACTTC. This sequence encodes CSVIYSLRESYEQYF.

The gene calls are TRBV3-1 and TRBJ2-5; unclear D gene. The J call is in doubt because the DNA end fits TRBJ2-7 better. The germline V gene has CDR1 LGHDT and CDR2 YNNKEL (reference sequence). The CDR3 totals 16 residues. The CDR3 DNA sequence: TGTGCCAGCAGTTCTAGGTCGAGGCGTGGGTCCTACGAGCAGTACTTC. Encoded protein: CASSSRSRRGSYEQYF.

This clonotype showed up just a few times. This chain uses TRBV4-3 with TRBJ2-5; D gene unclear. Germline V CDR1 and CDR2: LGHNA, YSLEER. CDR3 length: 15 amino acids. Trimming took 3 bases from V and 5 from J, leaving 16 bases between them. DNA of the CDR3: TGCGCCAGCAGCCAGGGGTTGGGCTCCCTGGAGACCCAGTACTTC. This sequence encodes CASSQGLGSLETQYF.

The chain combines TRBV11-3 with TRBJ2-1, with D perhaps matching TRBD1 or TRBD2 (5 bases each). Per germline, CDR1 SGHNT and CDR2 YENEEA. Trimming cost V 5 bases and J 4 bases, with 12 bases left between them. CDR3 length: 14 residues. The CDR3 nucleotides read TGTGCCAGCAGCAACGAGGGACGGTACAATGAGCAGTTCTTC. As protein: CASSNEGRYNEQFF.

The CDR3 region is CSARDPYETQYF. The CDR3, as DNA: TGCAGTGCTAGAGACCCCTATGAGACCCAGTACTTC. The V gene is TRBV20-1, the J gene TRBJ2-5; D gene ambiguous. The CDR3 consists of 12 residues. V was clipped by 0 bases and J by 5 bases, with 7 bases between them. Germline CDR1 reads DFQATT; CDR2 reads SNEGSKA (reference sequence).

The V call is TRBV3-1, the J call TRBJ2-5; no definite D call. Trimming took off 1 base at V and 2 bases at J, with 14 bases between the two ends. This CDR3 contains 16 residues. Germline lookup yields CDR1 LGHDT and CDR2 YNNKEL (reference sequence). In DNA form, the CDR3 reads TGTGCCAGCAGCCAAGCCGAAAGCGCCGTTCAAGAGACCCAGTACTTC. Translated: CASSQAESAVQETQYF.

This chain connects TRBV20-1 to TRBJ2-5, with D hard to call. Germline V CDR1 and CDR2: DFQATT, SNEGSKA (reference sequence). The V gene lost 3 bases and the J gene lost 0 bases, with 11 bases spanning the gap. CDR3 length equals 14 residues. CDR3 region: CSASSRAHQETQYF. In nucleotides, the CDR3 is TGCAGTGCTAGTTCCCGGGCCCACCAAGAGACCCAGTACTTC.

The chain couples TRBV28 to TRBJ2-5, with D perhaps given as TRBD1 or TRBD2 (5 bases each). The J call may be wrong; the DNA end is better matched by TRBJ2-7. The CDR3 has 15 amino acids. Germline assignment: CDR1 MDHEN and CDR2 SYDVKM. The CDR3 DNA follows: TGTGCCAGCAGGTCGGGATACGGACAAGCTTACGAGCAGTACTTC. Encoded protein: CASRSGYGQAYEQYF.